The 21 T cell receptor beta chains in this list originate from one sample, sequenced in a study of T cell clones after liver transplantation. Using immunoSEQ multiplex PCR, the repertoire was profiled, and TCRdb retains in-frame clones only, with some absent. The sample has tens of thousands of clones; over 90% are singletons. Source: CD4+ T cells from blood, taken about 27 months after liver transplant. The receptors stem from a human patient who received a liver transplant. Some of the T cells may derive from the graft donor.

This chain joins TRBV29-1 and TRBJ1-1; no firm D call. V dropped 7 bases and J dropped 2 bases, with 11 bases sitting between them. Germline CDR1 SQVTM, CDR2 ANQGSEA. The CDR3 sequence is 12 residues long. CDR3 residues: CSGGGHNTEAFF. As DNA, the CDR3 is TGCAGCGGTGGCGGCCACAACACTGAAGCTTTCTTT.

This rearrangement joins TRBV5-5 to TRBJ2-7; 13 bases match TRBD2. Germline CDR1 SGHKS, CDR2 YYEKEE (reference sequence). This CDR3 is built from 16 residues. Germline trimming cut 3 bases from V and 4 bases from J; bases unmatched to any gene: 7. The CDR3 loop reads CASSSSGLAGVYEQYF. The CDR3 DNA reads as TGTGCCAGCAGCTCCTCTGGACTAGCGGGAGTATACGAGCAGTACTTC.

The count of this clone is one. This chain joins TRBV11-2 and TRBJ2-1; unclear D gene. CDR3 length: 13 residues. The germline CDR1 and CDR2 sequences are SGHAT and FQNNGV. V shed 0 bases and J shed 8 bases, with 8 bases lying between them. The CDR3, as DNA: TGTGCCAGCAGCTTAGATCGACCCTATGAGCAGTTCTTC. The encoded protein is CASSLDRPYEQFF.

This sequence joins TRBV29-1 and TRBJ2-5; D possibly corresponds to TRBD1 (5 bases). The CDR3 totals 12 residues. Germline CDR1 is SQVTM and CDR2 is ANQGSEA. Trimming took off 5 bases at V and 3 bases at J, with 10 bases between the two ends. In DNA, the CDR3 is TGCAGCGTTAACCAGGGTGAAGAGACCCAGTACTTC. Amino acids: CSVNQGEETQYF.

This clone occurred once. This chain uses TRBV28 with TRBJ2-2; D not resolved. V dropped 3 bases and J dropped 9 bases, with 8 bases sitting between them. The germline V gene has CDR1 MDHEN and CDR2 SYDVKM. This CDR3 contains 12 residues. This CDR3 reads CASSLTQRELFF. The CDR3 nucleotides read TGTGCCAGCAGTTTGACTCAAAGGGAGCTGTTTTTT.

The genes are TRBV5-1 and TRBJ2-5; 14 bases fit TRBD2. The CDR3 runs to 15 residues. The V gene end was trimmed by 0 bases and the J gene end by 5 bases; junction bases not matched to a gene: 0. Germline V lookup: CDR1 SGHRS, CDR2 YFSETQ. DNA of the CDR3: TGCGCCAGCAGCTTGGGACTAGCGGGAGGGGAGACCCAGTACTTC. The encoded protein is CASSLGLAGGETQYF. Combining the CDR3 with reference TRBV5-1 and TRBJ2-5 gives the whole variable domain KAGVTQTPRYLIKTRGQQVTLSCSPISGHRSVSWYQQTPGQGLQFLFEYFSETQRNKGNFPGRFSGRQFSNSRSEMNVSTLELGDSALYLCASSLGLAGGETQYFGPGTRLLVL.

The rearrangement links TRBV19 to TRBJ1-4; the D gene is possibly TRBD1 (5 bases). V shed 6 bases and J shed 2 bases, with 13 bases lying between them. The CDR3 consists of 15 residues. Germline assignment: CDR1 LNHDA and CDR2 SQIVND (reference sequence). The CDR3 DNA is TGTGCCAGTAGGGGGGGAGGGCATACTAATGAAAAACTGTTTTTT. It codes for CASRGGGHTNEKLFF.

The chain recombines TRBV29-1 with TRBJ1-2; D possibly corresponds to TRBD1 (6 bases). The germline gives CDR1 SQVTM, CDR2 ANQGSEA. Between the trimmed V and J ends, which lost 5 bases and 10 bases, there was a span of 17 bases. The CDR3 loop spans 12 amino acids. The CDR3 DNA is TGCAGCGTTTCAGGACAGTCAGCCGTCTACACCTTC. Translating it yields CSVSGQSAVYTF.

The chain recombines TRBV19 with TRBJ1-4, with no clear D. With 3 bases removed from V and 8 bases from J, the gap between germline ends came to 7 bases. Germline-derived CDR1 and CDR2 are LNHDA and SQIVND (reference sequence). The CDR3 has 12 residues. CDR3 nucleotide sequence: TGTGCCAGTAGTATCGATGGAGAAAAACTGTTTTTT. Residues: CASSIDGEKLFF. Complete variable domain (other parts from reference TRBV19 and TRBJ1-4): DGGITQSPKYLFRKEGQNVTLSCEQNLNHDAMYWYRQDPGQGLRLIYYSQIVNDFQKGDIAEGYSVSREKKESFPLTVTSAQKNPTAFYLCASSIDGEKLFFGSGTQLSVL.

The chain carries TRBV5-1 and TRBJ2-3; 7 bases match TRBD2. J lost 3 bases, V lost 0 bases, and 4 bases had no gene match. Germline lookup yields CDR1 SGHRS and CDR2 YFSETQ. The length of the CDR3 is 15 residues. CDR3 protein: CASSLESSGTDTQYF. CDR3 nucleotide sequence: TGCGCCAGCAGCTTGGAGTCTAGCGGAACAGATACGCAGTATTTT.

The gene calls are TRBV12-5 and TRBJ1-5; unclear D gene. The CDR3 contains 13 residues. V was trimmed by 3 bases and J by 5 bases, leaving 8 bases between them. Per germline, CDR1 LGHNT and CDR2 FRNRAP. The CDR3 DNA reads as TGTGCTAGTGGTTTTTTCTCAGATCAGCCCCAGCATTTT. Protein product: CASGFFSDQPQHF.

For the CDR3, the DNA is TGTGCCAGCAGCTTAGGACTAGTTAGCTCCTACGAGCAGTACTTC. Translating gives CASSLGLVSSYEQYF. This rearrangement joins TRBV7-9 to TRBJ2-7; D perhaps matches TRBD2 (6 bases). Germline V CDR1 and CDR2: SEHNR, FQNEAQ (reference sequence). This CDR3 has 15 amino acids. V lost 1 base and J 0 bases, leaving 10 bases between the germline ends.

This CDR3 is CASSLTSHLGTDTQYF. The CDR3 DNA reads TGTGCCAGCAGCTTAACGTCCCACCTGGGTACAGATACGCAGTATTTT. The chain joins TRBV7-3 to TRBJ2-3; D gene unclear. CDR3 size: 16 residues. Per the germline V gene, CDR1 is SGHTA and CDR2 is FQGTGA. V was shortened by 0 bases and J by 3 bases, with 13 bases between the two germline ends.

This rearrangement joins TRBV2 to TRBJ2-3; D is undetermined. This CDR3 contains 12 residues. Germline V CDR1 and CDR2: SNHLY, FYNNEI. V was shortened by 3 bases and J by 7 bases, with 8 bases between the two germline ends. DNA for the CDR3: TGTGCCAGCAGTGACCGCTCGAATACGCAGTATTTT. It is translated as CASSDRSNTQYF.

The chain uses TRBV5-6 and TRBJ1-2; 9 bases fit TRBD1. The CDR3 has 15 amino acids. Germline CDR1 and CDR2: SGHDT and YYEEEE. J was trimmed by 7 bases and V by 0 bases; bases with no gene match: 7. The CDR3 loop is CASSLEGTDRGGYTF. As DNA, the CDR3 is TGTGCCAGCAGCTTGGAAGGGACGGACAGGGGTGGCTACACCTTC.

The genes are TRBV7-9 and TRBJ1-1; D might be TRBD1 (5 bases). The CDR3 sequence is 16 residues long. V lost 5 bases and J 1 base, leaving 17 bases between the germline ends. Germline V gene data show CDR1 as SEHNR and CDR2 as FQNEAQ (reference sequence). Here the CDR3 DNA reads TGTGCCAGCAGCCCGAGGGACTCTCGGGGGAACACTGAAGCTTTCTTT. Translation gives CASSPRDSRGNTEAFF.

This chain connects TRBV21-1 to TRBJ2-5. TRBV21-1 corresponds to a pseudogene. This CDR3 contains 16 residues. CDR3 in amino acids: CASSKESPQLGETQYF. The CDR3 DNA follows: TGTGCCAGCAGCAAAGAATCCCCCCAGTTGGGGGAGACCCAGTACTTC.

The CDR3 sequence: CASSTLQGLSSGANVLTF. The CDR3 nucleotides are TGTGCCAGTAGTACCCTACAGGGACTCAGCTCTGGGGCCAACGTCCTGACTTTC. This rearrangement joins TRBV19 to TRBJ2-6, with D perhaps assigned TRBD1 or TRBD2 (6 bases each). CDR3 length equals 18 residues. Trimming left V 4 bases short and J 0 bases short, with 16 bases between. The germline gives CDR1 LNHDA, CDR2 SQIVND (reference sequence).

V gene TRBV10-2 combines with J gene TRBJ2-1; no definite D call. Germline CDR1 is WSHSY and CDR2 is SAAADI. The CDR3 has 12 residues. Trimming took 7 bases from V and 7 from J, leaving 11 bases between them. The CDR3 DNA follows: TGCGCCAGCACCAATTTGCTAAATGAGCAGTTCTTC. Amino acid sequence: CASTNLLNEQFF.

The V and J genes are TRBV27 and TRBJ2-1; D may be TRBD2 (6 bases). V gave up 10 bases and J gave up 3 bases, with 13 bases separating them. CDR1 is MNHEY and CDR2 is SMNVEV in the germline V gene (reference sequence). This CDR3 has 13 residues. DNA for the CDR3: TGTGCCACCCGGAGGGTTCTCTACAATGAGCAGTTCTTC. It is translated as CATRRVLYNEQFF.

The chain couples TRBV30 to TRBJ1-5, with 8 nucleotides matching TRBD1. V was pared by 2 bases and J by 2 bases, with 5 bases of the junction left unmatched. CDR1 is GTSNPN and CDR2 is SVGIG in the germline V gene (reference sequence). This CDR3 spans 15 amino acids. The CDR3 loop reads CAWSPDRGGNQPQHF. Written as DNA, the CDR3 is TGTGCCTGGAGTCCAGACAGGGGAGGCAATCAGCCCCAGCATTTT.